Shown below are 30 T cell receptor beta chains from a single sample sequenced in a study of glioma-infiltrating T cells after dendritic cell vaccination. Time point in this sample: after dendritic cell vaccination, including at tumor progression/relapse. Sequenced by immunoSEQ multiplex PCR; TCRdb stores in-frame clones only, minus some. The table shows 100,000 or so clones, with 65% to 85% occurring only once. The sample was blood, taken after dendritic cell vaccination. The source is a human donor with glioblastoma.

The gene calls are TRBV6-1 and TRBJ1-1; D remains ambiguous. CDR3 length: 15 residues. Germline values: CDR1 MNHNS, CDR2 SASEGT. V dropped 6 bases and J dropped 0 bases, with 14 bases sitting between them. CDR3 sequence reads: CASRRGLGLNTEAFF. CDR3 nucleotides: TGTGCCAGCAGAAGAGGGTTGGGTTTGAACACTGAAGCTTTCTTT.

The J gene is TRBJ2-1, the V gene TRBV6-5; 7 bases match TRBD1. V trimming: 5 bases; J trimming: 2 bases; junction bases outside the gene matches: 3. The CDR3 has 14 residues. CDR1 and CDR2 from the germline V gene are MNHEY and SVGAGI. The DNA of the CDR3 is TGTGCCAGCAGTCGGGACAGCCCCTACAATGAGCAGTTCTTC. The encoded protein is CASSRDSPYNEQFF.

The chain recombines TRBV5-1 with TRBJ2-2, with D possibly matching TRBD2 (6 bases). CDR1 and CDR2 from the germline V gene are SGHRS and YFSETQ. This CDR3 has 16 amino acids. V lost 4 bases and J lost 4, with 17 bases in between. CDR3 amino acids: CASSAYSGDGTGELFF. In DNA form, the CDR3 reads TGCGCCAGCAGCGCTTACTCGGGAGACGGCACCGGGGAGCTGTTTTTT.

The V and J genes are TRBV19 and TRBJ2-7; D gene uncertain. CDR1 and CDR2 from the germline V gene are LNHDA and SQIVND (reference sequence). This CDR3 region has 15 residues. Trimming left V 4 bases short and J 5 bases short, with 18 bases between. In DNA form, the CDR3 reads TGTGCCAGTAGTACGACTGGCTCTTTGCTCGACGAGCAGTACTTC. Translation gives CASSTTGSLLDEQYF.

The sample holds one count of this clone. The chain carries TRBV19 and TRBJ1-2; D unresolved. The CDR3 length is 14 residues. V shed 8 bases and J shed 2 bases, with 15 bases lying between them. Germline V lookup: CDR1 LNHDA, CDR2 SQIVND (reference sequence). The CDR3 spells CASGEARKNYGYTF. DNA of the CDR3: TGTGCCAGTGGGGAGGCCAGGAAAAACTATGGCTACACCTTC.

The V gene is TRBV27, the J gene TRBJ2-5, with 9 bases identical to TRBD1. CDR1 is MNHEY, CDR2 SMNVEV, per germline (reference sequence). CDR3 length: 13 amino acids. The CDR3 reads CATRGTGQETQYF. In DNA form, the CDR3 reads TGTGCTACCCGGGGGACAGGGCAAGAGACCCAGTACTTC.

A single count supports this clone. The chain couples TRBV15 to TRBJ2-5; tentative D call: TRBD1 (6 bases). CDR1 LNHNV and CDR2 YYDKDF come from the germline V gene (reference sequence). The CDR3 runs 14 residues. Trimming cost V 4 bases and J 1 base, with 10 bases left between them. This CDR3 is CATSIQGRQETQYF. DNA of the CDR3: TGTGCCACCAGCATACAGGGTCGCCAAGAGACCCAGTACTTC. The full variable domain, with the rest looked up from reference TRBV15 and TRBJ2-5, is DAMVIQNPRYQVTQFGKPVTLSCSQTLNHNVMYWYQQKSSQAPKLLFHYYDKDFNNEADTPDNFQSRRPNTSFCFLDIRSPGLGDTAMYLCATSIQGRQETQYFGPGTRLLVL.

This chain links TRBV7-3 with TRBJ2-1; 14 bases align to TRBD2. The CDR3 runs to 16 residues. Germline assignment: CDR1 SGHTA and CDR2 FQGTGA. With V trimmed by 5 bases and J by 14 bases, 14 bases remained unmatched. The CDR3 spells CASSGPGLAGVMGEFF. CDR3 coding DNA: TGTGCCAGCAGCGGACCGGGACTAGCGGGAGTGATGGGGGAGTTCTTC.

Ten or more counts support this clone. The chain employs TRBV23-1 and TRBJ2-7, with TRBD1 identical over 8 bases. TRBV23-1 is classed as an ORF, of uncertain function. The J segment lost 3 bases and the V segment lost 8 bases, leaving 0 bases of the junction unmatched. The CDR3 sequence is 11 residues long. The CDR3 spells CASDRGYEQYF. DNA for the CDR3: TGCGCCAGCGACAGGGGCTACGAGCAGTACTTC.

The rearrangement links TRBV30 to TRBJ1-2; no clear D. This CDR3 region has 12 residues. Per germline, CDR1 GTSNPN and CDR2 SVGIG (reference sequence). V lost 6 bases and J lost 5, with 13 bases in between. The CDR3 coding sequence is TGTGCCTGCATGCAGCCGGGTTATGGCTACACCTTC. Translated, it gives CACMQPGYGYTF.

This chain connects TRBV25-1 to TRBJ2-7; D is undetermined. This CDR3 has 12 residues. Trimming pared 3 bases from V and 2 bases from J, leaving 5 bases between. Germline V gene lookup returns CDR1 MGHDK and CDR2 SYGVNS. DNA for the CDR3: TGTGCCAGCAGTGATTCTGCCTACGAGCAGTACTTC. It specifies CASSDSAYEQYF.

CDR3 bases: TGTGCCAGCAGCCGGGCGGGGACCTACGAGCAGTACTTC. It codes for CASSRAGTYEQYF. The gene calls are TRBV13 and TRBJ2-7, with D possibly matching TRBD2 (6 bases). The CDR3 length is 13 residues. V gave up 5 bases and J gave up 2 bases, with 10 bases separating them. Germline CDR1 is PRHDT and CDR2 is FYEKMQ (reference sequence).

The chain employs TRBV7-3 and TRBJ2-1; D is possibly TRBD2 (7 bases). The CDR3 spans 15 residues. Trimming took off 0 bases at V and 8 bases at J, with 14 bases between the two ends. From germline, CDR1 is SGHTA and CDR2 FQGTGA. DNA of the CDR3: TGTGCCAGCAGCTTAACCCAGGGGAGGGCACATGAGCAGTTCTTC. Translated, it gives CASSLTQGRAHEQFF.

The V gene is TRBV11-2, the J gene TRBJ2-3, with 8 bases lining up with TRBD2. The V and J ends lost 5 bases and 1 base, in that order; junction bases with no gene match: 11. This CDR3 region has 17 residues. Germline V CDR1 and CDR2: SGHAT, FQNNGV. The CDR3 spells CASSPLFSAGGTDTQYF. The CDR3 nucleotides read TGTGCCAGCAGCCCCCTATTCTCAGCGGGGGGCACAGATACGCAGTATTTT. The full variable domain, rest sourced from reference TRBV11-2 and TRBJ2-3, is EAGVAQSPRYKIIEKRQSVAFWCNPISGHATLYWYQQILGQGPKLLIQFQNNGVVDDSQLPKDRFSAERLKGVDSTLKIQPAKLEDSAVYLCASSPLFSAGGTDTQYFGPGTRLTVL.

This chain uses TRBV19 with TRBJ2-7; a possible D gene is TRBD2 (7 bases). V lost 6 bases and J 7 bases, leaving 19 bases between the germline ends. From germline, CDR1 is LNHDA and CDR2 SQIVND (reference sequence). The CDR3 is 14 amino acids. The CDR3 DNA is TGTGCCAGTAGAAGAAATGCAGGGGAGGGGGAGCAGTACTTC. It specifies CASRRNAGEGEQYF.

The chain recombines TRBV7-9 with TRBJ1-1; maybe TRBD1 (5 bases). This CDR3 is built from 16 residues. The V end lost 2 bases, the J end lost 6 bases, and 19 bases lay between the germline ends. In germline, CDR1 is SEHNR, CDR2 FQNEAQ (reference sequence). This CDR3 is CASSLLVGVGKPEAFF. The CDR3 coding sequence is TGTGCCAGCAGCTTACTTGTAGGGGTCGGCAAGCCTGAAGCTTTCTTT.

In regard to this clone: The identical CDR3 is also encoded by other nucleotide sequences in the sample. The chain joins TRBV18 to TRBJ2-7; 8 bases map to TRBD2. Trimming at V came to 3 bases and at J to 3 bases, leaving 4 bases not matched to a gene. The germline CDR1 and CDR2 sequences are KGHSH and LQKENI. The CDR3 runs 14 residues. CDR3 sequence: CASSPPGGNYEQYF. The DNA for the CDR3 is TGTGCCAGCTCACCCCCGGGGGGGAACTACGAGCAGTACTTC.

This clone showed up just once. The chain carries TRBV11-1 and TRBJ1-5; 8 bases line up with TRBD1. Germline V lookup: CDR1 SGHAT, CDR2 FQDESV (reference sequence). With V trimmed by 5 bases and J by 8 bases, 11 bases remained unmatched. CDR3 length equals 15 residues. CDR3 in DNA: TGTGCCAGCAGCCAAGGACAGGGACCTCACGAGCCCCAGCATTTT. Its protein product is CASSQGQGPHEPQHF. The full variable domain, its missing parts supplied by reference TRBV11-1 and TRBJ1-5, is EAEVAQSPRYKITEKSQAVAFWCDPISGHATLYWYRQILGQGPELLVQFQDESVVDDSQLPKDRFSAERLKGVDSTLKIQPAELGDSAMYLCASSQGQGPHEPQHFGDGTRLSIL.

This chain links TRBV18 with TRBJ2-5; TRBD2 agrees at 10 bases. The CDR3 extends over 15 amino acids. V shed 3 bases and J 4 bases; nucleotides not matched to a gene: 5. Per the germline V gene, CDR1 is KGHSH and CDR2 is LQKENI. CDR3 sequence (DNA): TGTGCCAGCTCACCGGGACTAGCGTTCTCAGAGACCCAGTACTTC. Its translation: CASSPGLAFSETQYF.

CDR3 in DNA: TGTGCCAGCAGCGTAGATTCACATCCTAACTATGGCTACACCTTC. As protein: CASSVDSHPNYGYTF. V and J are TRBV9 and TRBJ1-2; D not resolved. Between the trimmed V and J ends, which lost 0 bases and 0 bases, there was a span of 9 bases. The CDR3 spans 15 residues. CDR1 and CDR2 (germline): SGDLS, YYNGEE.

The CDR3 spells CASSLEQTSYEQYF. In DNA form, the CDR3 reads TGCGCCAGCAGCTTGGAACAGACCTCCTACGAGCAGTACTTC. The chain combines TRBV5-1 with TRBJ2-7; D uncertain. CDR1 is SGHRS, CDR2 YFSETQ, per germline. Trimming removed 0 bases from V and 0 bases from J, with 7 bases in between. CDR3 size: 14 residues.

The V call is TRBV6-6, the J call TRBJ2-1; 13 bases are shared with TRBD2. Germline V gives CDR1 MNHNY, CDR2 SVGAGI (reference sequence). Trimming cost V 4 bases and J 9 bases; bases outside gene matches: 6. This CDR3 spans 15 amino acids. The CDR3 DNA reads TGTGCCAGCAGTTTTACTAGCGGGAGGGCGGGTGAGCAGTTCTTC. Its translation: CASSFTSGRAGEQFF.

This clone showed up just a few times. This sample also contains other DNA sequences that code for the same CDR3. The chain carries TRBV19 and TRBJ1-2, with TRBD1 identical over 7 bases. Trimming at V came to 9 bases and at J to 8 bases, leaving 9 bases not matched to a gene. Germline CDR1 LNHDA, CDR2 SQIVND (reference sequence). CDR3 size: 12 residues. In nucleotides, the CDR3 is TGTGCCAGCTCAATCCAGGGGGGCGGCTACACCTTC. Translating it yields CASSIQGGGYTF.

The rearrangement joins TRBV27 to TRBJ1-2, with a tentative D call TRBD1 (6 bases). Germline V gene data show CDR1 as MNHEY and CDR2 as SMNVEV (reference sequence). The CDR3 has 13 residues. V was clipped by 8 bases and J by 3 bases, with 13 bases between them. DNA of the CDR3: TGTGCCAGCGGTCAGGGGAATTACTATGGCTACACCTTC. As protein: CASGQGNYYGYTF.

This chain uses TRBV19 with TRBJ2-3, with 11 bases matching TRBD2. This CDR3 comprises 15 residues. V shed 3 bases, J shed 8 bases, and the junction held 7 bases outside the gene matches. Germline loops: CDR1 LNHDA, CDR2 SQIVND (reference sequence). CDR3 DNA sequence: TGTGCCAGTAGTATGGCTAGCGGGGGGTACGGTACGCAGTATTTT. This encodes CASSMASGGYGTQYF.

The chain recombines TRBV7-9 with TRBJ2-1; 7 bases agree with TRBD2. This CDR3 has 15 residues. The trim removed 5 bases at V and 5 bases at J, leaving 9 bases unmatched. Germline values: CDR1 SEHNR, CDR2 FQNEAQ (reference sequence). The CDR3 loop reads CASSELAREDNEQFF. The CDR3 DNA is TGTGCCAGCAGCGAACTAGCGCGGGAAGACAATGAGCAGTTCTTC. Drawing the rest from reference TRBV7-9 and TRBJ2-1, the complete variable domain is DTGVSQNPRHKITKRGQNVTFRCDPISEHNRLYWYRQTLGQGPEFLTYFQNEAQLEKSRLLSDRFSAERPKGSFSTLEIQRTEQGDSAMYLCASSELAREDNEQFFGPGTRLTVL.

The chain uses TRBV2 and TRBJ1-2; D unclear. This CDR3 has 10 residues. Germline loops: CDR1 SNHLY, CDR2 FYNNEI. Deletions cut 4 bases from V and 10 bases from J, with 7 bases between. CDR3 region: CASSVESYTF. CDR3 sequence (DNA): TGTGCCAGCAGTGTTGAGTCCTACACCTTC. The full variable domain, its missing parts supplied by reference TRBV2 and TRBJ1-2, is EPEVTQTPSHQVTQMGQEVILRCVPISNHLYFYWYRQILGQKVEFLVSFYNNEISEKSEIFDDQFSVERPDGSNFTLKIRSTKLEDSAMYFCASSVESYTFGSGTRLTVV.

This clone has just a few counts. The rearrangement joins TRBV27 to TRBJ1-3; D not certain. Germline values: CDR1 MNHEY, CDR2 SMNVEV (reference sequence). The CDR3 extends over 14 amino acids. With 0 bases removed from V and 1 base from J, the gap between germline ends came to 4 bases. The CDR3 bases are TGTGCCAGCAGTTTATCCGGGTCTGGAAACACCATATATTTT. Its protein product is CASSLSGSGNTIYF.

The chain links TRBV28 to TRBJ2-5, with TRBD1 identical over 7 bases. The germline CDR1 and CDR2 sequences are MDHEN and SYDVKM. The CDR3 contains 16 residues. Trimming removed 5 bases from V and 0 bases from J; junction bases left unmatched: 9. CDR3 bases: TGTGCCAGCAGTCCCACCAGGGGGACGAACCAAGAGACCCAGTACTTC. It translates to CASSPTRGTNQETQYF.

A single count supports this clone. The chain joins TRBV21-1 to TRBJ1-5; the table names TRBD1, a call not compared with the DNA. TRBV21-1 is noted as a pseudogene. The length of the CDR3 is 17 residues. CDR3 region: CASNPGVEGASNQPQHF. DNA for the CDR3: TGTGCCAGCAACCCCGGCGTTGAGGGGGCGTCGAATCAGCCCCAGCATTTT.